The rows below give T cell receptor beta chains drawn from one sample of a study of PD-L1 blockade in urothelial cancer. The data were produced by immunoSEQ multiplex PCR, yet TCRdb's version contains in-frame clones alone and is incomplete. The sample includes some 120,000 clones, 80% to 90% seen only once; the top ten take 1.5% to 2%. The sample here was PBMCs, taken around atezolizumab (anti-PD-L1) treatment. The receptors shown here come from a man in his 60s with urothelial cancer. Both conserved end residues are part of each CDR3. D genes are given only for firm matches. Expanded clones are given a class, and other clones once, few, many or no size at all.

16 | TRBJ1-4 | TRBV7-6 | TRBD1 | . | CASSYRQGAINEKLFF | TGTGCCAGCAGCTACCGACAGGGGGCCATTAATGAAAAACTGTTTTTT
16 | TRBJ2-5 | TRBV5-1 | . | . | CASSLGGGTAVETQYF | TGCGCCAGCAGCTTGGGGGGCGGGACAGCCGTAGAGACCCAGTACTTC
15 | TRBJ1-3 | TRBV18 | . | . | CASSPPQGRGNTIYF | TGTGCCAGCTCACCACCTCAGGGCCGTGGAAACACCATATATTTT
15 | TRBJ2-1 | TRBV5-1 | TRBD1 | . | CASSPGDRDLNEQFF | TGCGCCAGCAGCCCCGGCGACAGGGACCTGAATGAGCAGTTCTTC
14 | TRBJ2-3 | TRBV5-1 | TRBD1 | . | CASSLGQDTDTQYF | TGCGCCAGCAGCCTAGGACAGGACACAGATACGCAGTATTTT
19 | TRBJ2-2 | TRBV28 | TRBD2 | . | CASTGPPGLAGKNTGELFF | TGTGCCAGCACCGGCCCCCCGGGACTAGCGGGGAAAAACACCGGGGAGCTGTTTTTT
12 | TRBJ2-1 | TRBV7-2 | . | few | CASSWTANEQFF | TGTGCCAGCAGCTGGACAGCCAATGAGCAGTTCTTC
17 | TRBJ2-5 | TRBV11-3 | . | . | CASNAILLTGEQETQYF | TGTGCCAGCAACGCTATCCTACTGACAGGCGAACAAGAGACCCAGTACTTC
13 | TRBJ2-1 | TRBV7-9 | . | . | CASSPTGPNEQFF | TGTGCCAGCAGCCCTACAGGTCCCAATGAGCAGTTCTTC
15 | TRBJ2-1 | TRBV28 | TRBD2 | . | CASSSPGTSGSEQFF | TGTGCCAGCAGCTCACCCGGGACTAGCGGGAGTGAGCAGTTCTTC
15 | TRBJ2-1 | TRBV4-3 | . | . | CASSHQMDSNNEQFF | TGCGCCAGCAGCCACCAGATGGACAGCAACAATGAGCAGTTCTTC
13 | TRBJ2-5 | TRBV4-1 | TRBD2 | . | CASSQRTSGTQYF | TGCGCCAGCAGCCAAAGGACTAGCGGGACCCAGTACTTC
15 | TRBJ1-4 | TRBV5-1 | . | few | CASRRQRGTNEKLFF | TGCGCCAGCAGGCGACAGAGAGGAACTAATGAAAAACTGTTTTTT
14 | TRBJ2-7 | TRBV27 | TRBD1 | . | CASSLYRGMDEQYF | TGTGCCAGCAGTTTATACAGGGGAATGGACGAGCAGTACTTC
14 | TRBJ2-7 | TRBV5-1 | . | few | CASSLGTRSAEQYF | TGCGCCAGCAGCTTGGGGACACGTTCGGCCGAGCAGTACTTC
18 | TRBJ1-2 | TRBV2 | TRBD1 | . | CASSSTGANLPFNYGYTF | TGTGCCAGCAGTTCGACAGGGGCTAACCTTCCATTTAACTATGGCTACACCTTC
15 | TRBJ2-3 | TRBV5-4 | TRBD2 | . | CASSLGLALTDTQYF | TGTGCCAGCAGTCTGGGACTAGCCCTAACAGATACGCAGTATTTT
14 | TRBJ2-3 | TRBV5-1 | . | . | CASRTSGSTDTQYF | TGCGCCAGCAGAACCAGCGGGAGCACAGATACGCAGTATTTT
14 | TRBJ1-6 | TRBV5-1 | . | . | CASRQDVGDSPLHF | TGCGCCAGCAGACAAGACGTAGGGGATTCACCCCTCCACTTT
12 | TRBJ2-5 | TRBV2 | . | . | CASGDYRETQYF | TGTGCCAGCGGCGACTACAGAGAGACCCAGTACTTC
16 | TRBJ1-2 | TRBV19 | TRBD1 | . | CASSPRSGTGGDGYTF | TGTGCCAGTAGTCCACGGTCCGGGACAGGGGGAGATGGCTACACCTTC